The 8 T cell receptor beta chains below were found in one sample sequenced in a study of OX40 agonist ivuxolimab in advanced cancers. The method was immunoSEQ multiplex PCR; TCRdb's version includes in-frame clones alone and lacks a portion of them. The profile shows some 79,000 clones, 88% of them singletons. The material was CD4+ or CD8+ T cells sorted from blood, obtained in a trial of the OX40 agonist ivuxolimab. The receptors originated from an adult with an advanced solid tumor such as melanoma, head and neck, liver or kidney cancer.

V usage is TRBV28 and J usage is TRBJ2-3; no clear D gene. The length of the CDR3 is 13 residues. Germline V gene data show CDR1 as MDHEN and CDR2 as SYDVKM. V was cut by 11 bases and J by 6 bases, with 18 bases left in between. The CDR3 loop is CAAVKDVGDTQYF. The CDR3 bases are TGTGCCGCTGTGAAGGACGTGGGGGATACGCAGTATTTT.

The CDR3 nucleotides read TGCGCCAGCAGTCAAAGTTACGAGCAGTACTTC. It translates to CASSQSYEQYF. The chain joins TRBV23-1 to TRBJ2-7; D not resolved. TRBV23-1 is designated an ORF whose function remains uncertain. The CDR3 runs 11 residues. Trimming pared 2 bases from V and 4 bases from J, leaving 3 bases between.

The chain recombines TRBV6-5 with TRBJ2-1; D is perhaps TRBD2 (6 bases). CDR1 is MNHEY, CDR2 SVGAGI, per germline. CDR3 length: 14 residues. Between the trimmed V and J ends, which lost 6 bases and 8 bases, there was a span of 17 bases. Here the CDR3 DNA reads TGTGCCAGCAGCCCTTACGGGCAGCGGGATGAGCAGTTCTTC. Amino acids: CASSPYGQRDEQFF.

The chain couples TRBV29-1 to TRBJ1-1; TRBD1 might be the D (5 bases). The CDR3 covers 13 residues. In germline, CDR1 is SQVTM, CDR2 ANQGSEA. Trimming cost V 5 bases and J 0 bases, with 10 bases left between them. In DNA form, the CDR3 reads TGCAGCGTTTGGGGGAACATGAACACTGAAGCTTTCTTT. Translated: CSVWGNMNTEAFF.

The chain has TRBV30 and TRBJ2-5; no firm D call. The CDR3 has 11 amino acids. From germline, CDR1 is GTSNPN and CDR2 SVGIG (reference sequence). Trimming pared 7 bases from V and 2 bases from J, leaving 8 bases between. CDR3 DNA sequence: TGTGCCTCTGGTGGGCAAGAGACCCAGTACTTC. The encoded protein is CASGGQETQYF.

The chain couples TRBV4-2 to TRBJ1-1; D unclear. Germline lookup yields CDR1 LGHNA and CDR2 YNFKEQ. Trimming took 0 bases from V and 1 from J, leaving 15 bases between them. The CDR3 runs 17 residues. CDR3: CASSQDRTVPGNTEAFF. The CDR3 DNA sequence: TGTGCCAGCAGCCAAGATCGCACCGTACCGGGGAACACTGAAGCTTTCTTT.

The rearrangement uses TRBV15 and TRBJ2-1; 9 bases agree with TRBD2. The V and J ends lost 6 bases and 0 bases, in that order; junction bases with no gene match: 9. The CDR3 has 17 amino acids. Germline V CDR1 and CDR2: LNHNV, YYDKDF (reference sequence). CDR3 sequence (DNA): TGTGCCACCAGGCGTGGCGGGGGGGCATCCTCCTACAATGAGCAGTTCTTC. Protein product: CATRRGGGASSYNEQFF.

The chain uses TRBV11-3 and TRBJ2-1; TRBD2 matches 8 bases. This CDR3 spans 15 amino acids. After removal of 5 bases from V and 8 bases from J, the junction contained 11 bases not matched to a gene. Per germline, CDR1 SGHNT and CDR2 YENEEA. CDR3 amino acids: CASSEGGTRKDEQFF. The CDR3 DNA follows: TGTGCCAGCAGCGAAGGGGGGACTAGGAAGGATGAGCAGTTCTTC.